This note documents a single TCR beta chain sequence. Antigen: not known. Each CDR3 protein gets one entry after TCRdb re-called the 5' RACE reads with MiXCR. This sample yields approximately 890,000 distinct CDR3 sequences, of which more than 9% are seen a single time; 1.5% to 2% belongs to the top ten. The data are from a study of identical twins. General study points: Conclusions were drawn cross-sectionally by statistical analysis, without following the same donors. Memory repertoires lacked the insertion deficit that abundant cord blood beta clonotypes showed.

These data were also filed under a second study, of yellow fever vaccine responses in identical twins. From that paper: Twin vaccine T cell responses reportedly seemed partly convergent, partly personalized.

The source is a woman aged 18-30 years in good health. The sample consisted of PBMCs.

CDR3 in DNA: TGTGCCAGCAGCGTGCGGACTAGCGGGCTCTACAATGAGCAGTTCTTC. As protein: CASSVRTSGLYNEQFF. The V call is TRBV9, the J call TRBJ2-1; TRBD2 aligns across 11 bases. The CDR3 runs to 16 residues. The junction had 4 bases not matched to a gene; V was cut back by 2 bases and J by 3 bases. In germline, CDR1 is SGDLS, CDR2 YYNGEE.